This T cell receptor beta chain was recorded in a study of blood T cell repertoires in COVID-19. Study context: The United States, Italy and Spain provided the acute and convalescent COVID-19 samples. T cells, B-cell-depleted T cells, or PBMCs supplied cDNA or gDNA.

The germline V gene has CDR1 SGHTA and CDR2 FQGNSA. The V and J ends lost 1 base and 3 bases respectively, with 13 bases between them. This CDR3 has 16 amino acids. Authors' processing steps: The authors estimated nucleated cell counts from reference gene primer amplification. Sequencing was performed with immunoSEQ multiplex PCR; in TCRdb, only in-frame clones are kept and a portion is missing. The V and J calls and clone size come from that table; D and trimming were worked out from the DNA. The sample includes some 150,000 clones, around 82% of them seen just once. The chain employs TRBV7-2 and TRBJ2-1; tentative D call: TRBD2 (6 bases). This TCR came from a woman in her sixties or seventies with acute or convalescent COVID-19. The sequencing sample was made of peripheral blood. The CDR3 sequence: CASSLDAGTLYNEQFF. CDR3 nucleotide sequence: TGTGCCAGCAGCTTAGACGCAGGGACTCTCTACAATGAGCAGTTCTTC.